This record concerns one T cell receptor beta chain sequence. This sample is part of a study of blood T cell repertoires in COVID-19. From germline, CDR1 is MNHEY and CDR2 SVGEGT. The V end was cut by 6 bases, the J end by 1 base, with 16 bases between. This CDR3 has 15 amino acids. Method: immunoSEQ multiplex PCR; TCRdb's copy keeps in-frame clones and lacks some. The data hold fewer than 250,000 clones, with around 90% observed a single time. The V gene is TRBV6-2 or TRBV6-3, the J gene TRBJ2-7; D may be TRBD1 (5 bases). Sequencing used PBMCs or T cells enriched from blood (not recorded which). The receptor comes from a woman aged 18 to 35 who had recovered from COVID-19. This CDR3 reads CASSYDSHRSYEQYF. In DNA, the CDR3 is TGTGCCAGCAGCTATGACAGCCATAGGTCCTACGAGCAGTACTTC.